This TCR beta chain was documented in a study of cytomegalovirus exposure and HLA in healthy donors. The study's findings and limits: A later analysis, which compared TCR beta chains of equal frequency, found the HLA-associated ones more clonally expanded.

Samples came from healthy bone marrow donors. As concerns this clone: Its antigen is not identified. Given the absence of the conserved phenylalanine or tryptophan at the CDR3 end, a read error is likely. Because the CDR3's place on the DNA is in doubt, the DNA is left out and the CDR3 is given as listed by TCRdb.

PCR primers comprised 60 Vbeta and 13 Jbeta primers. Sequenced by immunoSEQ multiplex PCR; TCRdb stores in-frame clones only, minus some. This sample has 150,000 to 200,000 clones, with about 77% found just once. The length of the CDR3 is 13 amino acids, counting both ends. The receptor was derived from a young woman in good health and CMV-seropositive. V usage is TRBV21-1 and J usage is TRBJ1-1; the D call in the table, TRBD1, was not verified against the DNA. TRBV21-1 is a known pseudogene. Sequenced: PBMCs. The CDR3: CASSKTDQVGVRA.